This entry describes one T cell receptor (beta chain). Its specificity is unknown. V shed 3 bases and J shed 4 bases, with 15 bases lying between them. Per germline, CDR1 GTSNPN and CDR2 SVGIG (reference sequence). This CDR3 contains 14 residues. TCRbeta library construction was performed incorporating unique molecular identifiers. Using its own MiXCR run on the PCR reads, TCRdb lists one record per CDR3 protein. The table shows more than 400,000 distinct CDR3 sequences, with roughly an eighth occurring only once. This sample is part of a study of T-cell reconstitution after alpha-beta-depleted transplantation in children. Broader study findings: Approximately two months post-transplant, alpha-beta T cells reportedly originated from several hundred expanded graft clones. A year had passed since transplant, and T-cell counts and diversity by then came mostly from newly produced T cells.

The sample in question was PBMCs, mostly from graft donor cells, obtained 180 days after TCRalphabeta/CD19-depleted stem cell transplant. The rearrangement uses TRBV30 and TRBJ2-5; D is perhaps TRBD1 or TRBD2 (5 bases each). The source of this sequence is a female patient aged 2 to 10 who had a stem cell transplant for aplastic anemia, so the T cells may come from the graft donor. In DNA form, the CDR3 reads TGTGCCTGGAGGCCCGGGACCTCAAGAGAGACCCAGTACTTC. As protein: CAWRPGTSRETQYF.